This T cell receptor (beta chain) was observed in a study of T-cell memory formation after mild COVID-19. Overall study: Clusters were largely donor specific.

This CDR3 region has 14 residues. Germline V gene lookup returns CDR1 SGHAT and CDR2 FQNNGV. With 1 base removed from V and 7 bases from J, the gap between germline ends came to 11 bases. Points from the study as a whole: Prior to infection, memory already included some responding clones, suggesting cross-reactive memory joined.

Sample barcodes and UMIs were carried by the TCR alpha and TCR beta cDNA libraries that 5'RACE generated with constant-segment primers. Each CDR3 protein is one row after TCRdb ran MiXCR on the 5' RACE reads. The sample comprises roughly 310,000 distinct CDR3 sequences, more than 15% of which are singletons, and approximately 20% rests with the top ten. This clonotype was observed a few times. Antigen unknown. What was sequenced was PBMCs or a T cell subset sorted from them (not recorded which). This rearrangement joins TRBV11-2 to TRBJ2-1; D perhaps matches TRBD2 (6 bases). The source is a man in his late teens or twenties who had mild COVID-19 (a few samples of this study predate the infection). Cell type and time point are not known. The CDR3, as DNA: TGTGCCAGCAGCTTAGTACGGGGGAGGAATGAGCAGTTCTTC. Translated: CASSLVRGRNEQFF.